These T cell receptor beta chains were read from a single sample in a study of shared clonotypes between healthy human individuals. Assay used: immunoSEQ multiplex PCR; TCRdb lists only in-frame clones, some missing. The table shows 2 million to 2.5 million clones, with 85% to 95% occurring only once. Source material: naive CD4+ T cells from PBMCs. These receptors were obtained from a young man in good health. Some clones in this sample may be carry-over from other donors' samples. The CDR3 runs from the conserved cysteine through the conserved F or W. Each record gives: V gene, clone size, J gene, D gene, CDR3 DNA, CDR3 protein. D genes are given only for firm matches. Size is stated for part of the rows, as once, few or many counts, or as a class when the clone is expanded.

V: TRBV7-2; size: NA; J: TRBJ1-2; D: NA; DNA: TGTGCCAGCAGCTTAAGGGGCGGCTACTATGGCTACACCTTC; CDR3: CASSLRGGYYGYTF
V: TRBV6-5; size: NA; J: TRBJ2-7; D: NA; DNA: TGTGCCAGCAGTTACTCTGGCTCCTACGAGCAGTACTTC; CDR3: CASSYSGSYEQYF
V: TRBV25-1; size: NA; J: TRBJ1-1; D: NA; DNA: TGTGCCAGCAGTGGGGAAAAGGGAGCTTTCTTT; CDR3: CASSGEKGAFF
V: TRBV25-1; size: NA; J: TRBJ1-2; D: NA; DNA: TGTGCCAGCAGTGACACCGGGACTTATGGCTACACCTTC; CDR3: CASSDTGTYGYTF
V: TRBV19; size: NA; J: TRBJ2-2; D: TRBD1; DNA: TGTGCCAGTAGTATAGATCTGGGGACAGGGACGATCGGGGAGCTGTTTTTT; CDR3: CASSIDLGTGTIGELFF
V: TRBV19; size: NA; J: TRBJ2-7; D: TRBD1; DNA: TGTGCCAGTAGTAACCAGGGGGCTAACGAGCAGTACTTC; CDR3: CASSNQGANEQYF
V: TRBV7-3; size: once; J: TRBJ1-1; D: NA; DNA: TGTGCCAGCAGCCCCAACGTTGGGGGCAGGGCTGAAGCTTTCTTT; CDR3: CASSPNVGGRAEAFF
V: TRBV11-2; size: NA; J: TRBJ2-1; D: TRBD2; DNA: TGTGCCAGCAGCTCACTAGCGGGACCCGACAATGAGCAGTTCTTC; CDR3: CASSSLAGPDNEQFF
V: TRBV4-1; size: NA; J: TRBJ2-2; D: NA; DNA: TGCGCCAGCAGCCTTGGTGATGGGGGGGCGATCACCGGGGAGCTGTTTTTT; CDR3: CASSLGDGGAITGELFF
V: TRBV7-9; size: NA; J: TRBJ1-5; D: NA; DNA: TGTGCCAGCAGCTTAATGGATATCGGTTGGCACAATCAGCCCCAGCATTTT; CDR3: CASSLMDIGWHNQPQHF
V: TRBV7-2; size: once; J: TRBJ2-1; D: TRBD1; DNA: TGTGCCAGCAAGACAGGGGTCTACAATGAGCAGTTCTTC; CDR3: CASKTGVYNEQFF
V: TRBV18; size: few; J: TRBJ2-7; D: TRBD1; DNA: TGTGCCAGCTCGTCCGGGACAGACTCCTACGAGCAGTACTTC; CDR3: CASSSGTDSYEQYF
V: TRBV5-6; size: NA; J: TRBJ2-1; D: TRBD2; DNA: TGTGCCAGCAGCACCCTGGGCGGGAGGAGGGTGCCGGATGAGCAGTTCTTC; CDR3: CASSTLGGRRVPDEQFF
V: TRBV10-3; size: NA; J: TRBJ2-7; D: NA; DNA: TGTGCCATCAGTGAGTCATCGCAGAGCTACGAGCAGTACTTC; CDR3: CAISESSQSYEQYF
V: TRBV28; size: NA; J: TRBJ1-1; D: NA; DNA: TGTGCCAGCAGTTTCCCCAGGGGCAACACTGAAGCTTTCTTT; CDR3: CASSFPRGNTEAFF
V: TRBV6-6; size: once; J: TRBJ1-2; D: NA; DNA: TGTGCCAGCAGTTACCTGAGGAATACCGACTATGGCTACACCTTC; CDR3: CASSYLRNTDYGYTF
V: TRBV15; size: NA; J: TRBJ1-5; D: NA; DNA: TGTGCCACCAGCAGAGGGGGGTGGGGAGGTGGCAATCAGCCCCAGCATTTT; CDR3: CATSRGGWGGGNQPQHF
V: TRBV10-3; size: NA; J: TRBJ1-2; D: TRBD1; DNA: TGTGCCATCAGTGAGTCAGGGACAGGGGGACTCTATGGCTACACCTTC; CDR3: CAISESGTGGLYGYTF
V: TRBV4-3; size: NA; J: TRBJ2-3; D: TRBD1; DNA: TGCGCCAGCAGCCAGGGGCGCGTCGGGGTGGGACAGGGGGCTGCGGATACGCAGTATTTT; CDR3: CASSQGRVGVGQGAADTQYF
V: TRBV19; size: NA; J: TRBJ2-1; D: TRBD2; DNA: TGTGCCAGTAGTCTTCGACTAGCGGGATACAATGAGCAGTTCTTC; CDR3: CASSLRLAGYNEQFF
V: TRBV11-3; size: NA; J: TRBJ2-7; D: NA; DNA: TGTGCCAGCAGCTCCGGGACAAACTACTACGAGCAGTACTTC; CDR3: CASSSGTNYYEQYF
V: TRBV5-6; size: NA; J: TRBJ1-1; D: TRBD1; DNA: TGTGCCAGCAGCGCCGGGACAGGGTACACTGAAGCTTTCTTT; CDR3: CASSAGTGYTEAFF
V: TRBV7-8; size: once; J: TRBJ1-1; D: NA; DNA: TGTGCCAGCAGCTTAGCGATTGGGGGGCGTGAAGCTTTCTTT; CDR3: CASSLAIGGREAFF
V: TRBV7-9; size: few; J: TRBJ1-1; D: NA; DNA: TGTGCCAGCAGCTTAGGGTATGGGGTGAACACTGAAGCTTTCTTT; CDR3: CASSLGYGVNTEAFF
V: TRBV6-5; size: once; J: TRBJ2-7; D: NA; DNA: TGTGCCAGCAGTTCCCTCTCGAGGTCCTACGAGCAGTACTTC; CDR3: CASSSLSRSYEQYF
V: TRBV6-1; size: NA; J: TRBJ2-7; D: NA; DNA: TGTGCCAGCACTACGAACTACGAGCAGTACTTC; CDR3: CASTTNYEQYF
V: TRBV11-1; size: NA; J: TRBJ1-2; D: NA; DNA: TGTGCCAGCAGCTGGCAGGGGCATGGCTACACCTTC; CDR3: CASSWQGHGYTF
V: TRBV30; size: NA; J: TRBJ2-5; D: TRBD2; DNA: TGTGCCTGGAGTAACCCTAGCGGAACTGAGACCCAGTACTTC; CDR3: CAWSNPSGTETQYF
V: TRBV5-1; size: NA; J: TRBJ2-3; D: TRBD2; DNA: TGCGCCAGCAGCTCCCTAGCGGGAAGCACAGATACGCAGTATTTT; CDR3: CASSSLAGSTDTQYF
V: TRBV5-4; size: NA; J: TRBJ2-2; D: TRBD1; DNA: TGTGCCAGCAGCTTGGGGGGACAGGGGTCCGGGGAGCTGTTTTTT; CDR3: CASSLGGQGSGELFF
V: TRBV28; size: NA; J: TRBJ1-5; D: TRBD1; DNA: TGTGCCAGCAGGTCAGGGGGGCCAAATCAGCCCCAGCATTTT; CDR3: CASRSGGPNQPQHF
V: TRBV9; size: NA; J: TRBJ1-3; D: NA; DNA: TGTGCCAGCAGCCCGGAAGGTACTTCTGGAAACACCATATATTTT; CDR3: CASSPEGTSGNTIYF
V: TRBV19; size: NA; J: TRBJ1-2; D: TRBD1; DNA: TGTGCCAGTAGTCAACAGGGGTATGGCTACACCTTC; CDR3: CASSQQGYGYTF
V: TRBV5-8; size: NA; J: TRBJ2-7; D: NA; DNA: TGTGCCAGCAGCTTGGCATCCTACGAGCAGTACTTC; CDR3: CASSLASYEQYF
V: TRBV29-1; size: NA; J: TRBJ2-1; D: NA; DNA: TGCAGCGCCGGCGGGGCTCCCTCCTACAATGAGCAGTTCTTC; CDR3: CSAGGAPSYNEQFF
V: TRBV9; size: NA; J: TRBJ2-4; D: NA; DNA: TGTGCCAGCAGCGAAGGAGACAGCGCCAAAAACATTCAGTACTTC; CDR3: CASSEGDSAKNIQYF